This TCR beta chain was found in a study of molecular identifiers for immune sequencing clone quantification (dated by TCRdb to the late 2010s). Study-level background: For a replicate experiment, RNA from roughly 20,000 or 100,000 naive CD8 T cells was divided into five aliquots, and four of the five aliquots were sequenced. This methods study used CD8 T cells to benchmark TCR RNA copy counting and molecular-identifier clustering-based TCR repertoire sequencing (MIDCIRS). Overall study results and their limits: Naive libraries contained spiked-in Jurkat TCR RNA (approximately nine copies' worth), which is not part of the donor repertoire. When barcode sub-clustering was not used, chimeric consensus sequences inflated TCR diversity, with chimeras reaching as high as 47%. Highly expanded clone sizes could be underestimated because identical TCR molecules may share a barcode. Even against a background of some 1 million naive CD8 T cells, spiked-in Jurkat TCR RNA amounting to a single cell's worth was reported to be detectable. In CMV-specific effector cells, clones with more than 20 RNA copies contained over 97% of molecules, whereas in naive cells such clones contained under 1% of molecules. Modeling indicated approximately 3.2 TCR RNA copies recovered per cell, compared with approximately 10 by digital PCR, which implies a capture efficiency of approximately 30%.

Including cysteine and phenylalanine, the CDR3 has 14 amino acids. Of the read, only the CDR3 DNA is kept; its 42 bases are in frame from base 1. V gives up 1 base and J gives up 0 bases, and the segment between their germline ends measures 7 bases. From the germline V gene, CDR1 is LGHNA and CDR2 is YSLEER. Libraries of naive CD8 T cells were generated from about 21,000 to 970,000 sorted cells, with 10%, 30% or 50% of the purified RNA used. On a BD FACSAria II, naive CD8 T cells were FACS-sorted as CD8+CD4-CCR7+CD45RA+ and collected into RLT Plus buffer. To test detection sensitivity, Jurkat RNA equal to ten TCR copies was added to samples of 20,000-1,000,000 naive CD8 T cells. Enrichment of CD8 T cells was done with RosetteSep CD8+ T Cell Enrichment Cocktail plus Ficoll-Paque, and ACK red cell lysis came afterward. This clonotype turned up a few times. It has no known antigen specificity. Base qualities were left out, and no much larger clone turns up one base away.

The library relied on PCR. Sequencing used an Illumina HiSeq 4000. Preparation of bulk TCR libraries followed a previously described approach, with the TCR primers listed in Table S5. Purification of total RNA was performed with the Qiagen AllPrep DNA/RNA kit. Before analysis, reads from multiple sequencing runs of the same library were pooled. The original methods were these. Only reads with exact TCR constant sequence were kept, trimmed to 150 nt, and grouped by their 12-nt molecular barcodes. Reads within each barcode group were sub-clustered using a 15% Levenshtein threshold, and quality-weighted consensus sequences were constructed for each RNA molecule. Non-functional sequences were discarded, and so were lower-count sequences lying one edit away from another sequence. Barcode sub-clusters with fewer than 20% of the maximum read count were removed, based on fitting two negative binomial distributions. Using fastp at Q25 and MiXCR, TCRdb reprocessed the public reads and kept productive beta chains. Rows with one shared CDR3 protein collapse into an entry with the most common genes and DNA. None of the V and J calls come from the authors' own analysis; TCRdb made them. This sample comprises about 500,000 distinct CDR3 sequences, over 20% of them detected only once. The ten largest clonotypes hold 0.7% to 0.95% of the sample.

The TCR was taken from a human donor in good health. Some libraries in this study had Jurkat cell RNA spiked in. The sequencing input was naive CD8+ T cells from blood, with Jurkat cell RNA spiked in. The cell subset or site label on this specimen signifies: FACS-sorted CD8+CD4-CCR7+CD45RA+ naive T cells. The rearranged chain carries TRBV4-3 and TRBJ2-7, with the D gene not confidently named. The CDR3 reads as follows: CASSQGPRSYEQYF. At the DNA level, the sequence is TGCGCCAGCAGCCAAGGTCCGCGCTCCTACGAGCAGTACTTC.